The following is a T cell receptor beta chain sequence with its context. The entry originates in a study of technical replicates of blood from a few donors. This CDR3 is 19 amino acids long. The V end lost 10 bases, the J end lost 4 bases, and 34 bases lay between the germline ends. CDR1 is WNHNN and CDR2 is SYGVQD in the germline V gene (reference sequence). The protocol was immunoSEQ multiplex PCR, while the TCRdb copy is restricted to in-frame clones and leaves out a portion. In the table there are 75,000 to 100,000 clones, approximately 95% of which are singletons. The clonotype was recovered from a human donor in good health. This chain connects TRBV10-1 to TRBJ1-2, with D perhaps TRBD1 (5 bases). The sequencing input was T cells isolated from PBMCs. The DNA for the CDR3 is TGCGCCACCTTAATGAGGTTAGGTCAAGCAGGGTATGGTGGCTATGGCTACACCTTC. Encoded protein: CATLMRLGQAGYGGYGYTF.